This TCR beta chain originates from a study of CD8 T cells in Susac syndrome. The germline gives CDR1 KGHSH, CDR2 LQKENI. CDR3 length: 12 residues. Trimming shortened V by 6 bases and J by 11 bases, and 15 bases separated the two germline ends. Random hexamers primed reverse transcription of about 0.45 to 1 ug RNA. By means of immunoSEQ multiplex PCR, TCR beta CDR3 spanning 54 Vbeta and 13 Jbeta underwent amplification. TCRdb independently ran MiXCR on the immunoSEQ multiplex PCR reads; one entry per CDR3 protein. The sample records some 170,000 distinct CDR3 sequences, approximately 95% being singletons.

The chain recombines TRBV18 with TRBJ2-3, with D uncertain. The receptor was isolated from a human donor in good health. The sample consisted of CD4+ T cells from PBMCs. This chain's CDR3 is CASSLEEYKQYF. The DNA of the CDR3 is TGTGCCAGCTCGCTCGAGGAGTATAAGCAGTATTTT.